This TCR beta chain was observed in a study of control samples from healthy donors and cancer patients (TCRdb year 2020). This clone was observed a single time. There is no known antigen for this receptor. No qualities accompany the bases; no much larger clone lies one base away. The library was built by means of the immunoSEQ multiplex PCR assay. Sourced from immuneACCESS, this table was stored by TCRdb with only in-frame sequences that have V and J called. A share of the clones is absent; for the studies checked, an unresolved V gene accounts for under half, and the remainder has no known explanation. Here the sample has about 140,000 clones; approximately 94% occur a single time. About 12% of the sample goes to the ten largest clones. Material for sequencing was blood. This sequence originates from a man aged 40-49 years in good health.

The CDR3 amino acid sequence is: CASSARGDRSGTGELFF. The bases read TGTGCCAGCAGCGCCCGAGGGGACAGGAGCGGCACCGGGGAGCTGTTTTTT. Rearrangement joined TRBV9 to TRBJ2-2; TRBD1 matches 8 bases in the middle. Counted from cysteine to phenylalanine, this CDR3 has 17 amino acids. Only the CDR3 portion is preserved as DNA: 51 bases, with reading frame beginning at the first base. CDR1 and CDR2, looked up from the germline V gene, are SGDLS and YYNGEE. Germline trimming: 3 bases from V, 4 bases from J; junction bases outside gene matches: 11.